Listed below are T cell receptor beta chains from one sample, sequenced in a study of blood T cell repertoires in COVID-19. This table comes from immunoSEQ multiplex PCR, and its TCRdb copy is limited to in-frame clones, with some not included. Of 200,000 to 250,000 clones detected, 65% to 90% appear once; the ten largest clones hold around 9.3%. The sequencing input was PBMCs or T cells enriched from blood (not recorded which). The receptor set was obtained from a woman between 50 and 59 years old with acute COVID-19. CDR3s include the opening cysteine and the closing phenylalanine or tryptophan. The D gene is left open where the match is weak. Where a row states a size, it is once, few, many or the class of an expanded clone; other rows omit it.

v_call	j_call	cdr3_length	clone_size	d_call	cdr3_aa	cdr3_nt
TRBV6-2/TRBV6-3	TRBJ2-3	14	-	TRBD1	CASSWGTASDTQYF	TGTGCCAGCAGTTGGGGGACAGCCTCTGATACGCAGTATTTT
TRBV7-8	TRBJ2-2	16	-	TRBD2	CASSGGLAGGTGELFF	TGTGCCAGCAGCGGGGGACTAGCGGGAGGAACCGGGGAGCTGTTTTTT
TRBV29-1	TRBJ2-3	13	once	-	CSVGVGRADTQYF	TGCAGCGTCGGAGTGGGTCGAGCAGATACGCAGTATTTT
TRBV12-3/TRBV12-4	TRBJ1-2	11	-	-	CASSREYGYTF	TGTGCCAGCAGTCGGGAGTATGGCTACACCTTC
TRBV24-1	TRBJ2-1	11	-	-	CATSEWNEQFF	TGTGCCACCTCAGAATGGAATGAGCAGTTCTTC
TRBV5-6	TRBJ1-1	13	-	TRBD1	CASRGQVNTEAFF	TGTGCCAGCAGGGGACAGGTAAACACTGAAGCTTTCTTT
TRBV28	TRBJ1-5	13	-	-	CASTGGVGQPQHF	TGTGCCAGTACCGGAGGGGTGGGTCAGCCCCAGCATTTT
TRBV3-1/TRBV3-2	TRBJ2-7	13	-	-	CASSQASPYEQYF	TGTGCCAGCAGCCAAGCCTCTCCCTACGAGCAGTACTTC
TRBV19	TRBJ2-3	15	once	-	CASMSGGGGTDTQYF	TGTGCCAGTATGTCGGGGGGCGGAGGCACAGATACGCAGTATTTT
TRBV9	TRBJ2-3	15	-	-	CASGEDRSGFGTQYF	TGTGCCAGCGGGGAGGACCGATCGGGGTTTGGTACGCAGTATTTT
TRBV6-5	TRBJ2-7	12	-	-	CASGRDLGEQYF	TGTGCCAGCGGACGGGATTTGGGAGAGCAGTACTTC
TRBV5-5	TRBJ2-2	16	once	-	CASSLGDGVVTGELFF	TGTGCCAGCAGCTTGGGAGACGGGGTAGTGACCGGGGAGCTGTTTTTT
TRBV29-1	TRBJ1-2	12	-	TRBD1	CSETGQSGGYTF	TGCAGTGAGACAGGGCAATCGGGGGGCTACACCTTC
TRBV27	TRBJ1-5	15	-	TRBD1	CASSAQTGGNQPQHF	TGTGCCAGCAGTGCCCAGACAGGGGGCAATCAGCCCCAGCATTTT
TRBV12-5	TRBJ2-1	17	-	-	CASAQAPAGSGYNEQFF	TGTGCTAGTGCCCAGGCTCCTGCGGGATCCGGGTACAATGAGCAGTTCTTC
TRBV29-1	TRBJ1-2	14	-	TRBD1	CSVEGGGGAYGYTF	TGCAGCGTTGAGGGCGGAGGGGGCGCCTATGGCTACACCTTC
TRBV25-1	TRBJ1-2	14	-	-	CASSDSRRGLGYTF	TGTGCCAGCAGTGACTCACGCAGGGGCCTAGGCTACACCTTC
TRBV5-1	TRBJ2-1	17	-	-	CASSLLSVSRGTNEQFF	TGCGCCAGCAGCTTGCTGAGTGTCAGTAGGGGCACGAATGAGCAGTTCTTC
TRBV6-6	TRBJ2-7	14	-	-	CASSSRDTTYEQYF	TGTGCCAGCAGTAGCCGGGATACCACCTACGAGCAGTACTTC
TRBV13	TRBJ2-5	16	few	-	CASSLESRRNEETQYF	TGTGCCAGCAGCTTAGAGTCCCGCAGGAATGAAGAGACCCAGTACTTC
TRBV7-6	TRBJ2-1	15	-	-	CASSLRGSSYNEQFF	TGTGCCAGCAGCTTACGAGGGAGCTCCTACAATGAGCAGTTCTTC
TRBV5-4	TRBJ2-7	12	few	-	CASSPTGYEQYF	TGTGCCAGCAGCCCCACCGGGTACGAGCAGTACTTC
TRBV19	TRBJ2-2	17	-	TRBD2	CASSIDRAGGSIGELFF	TGTGCCAGTAGTATAGATCGAGCGGGAGGCTCTATTGGGGAGCTGTTTTTT
TRBV5-4	TRBJ2-2	15	-	TRBD1	CASSRPGQGSGELFF	TGTGCCAGCAGTCGTCCGGGACAGGGGTCCGGGGAGCTGTTTTTT
TRBV11-2	TRBJ2-5	15	-	-	CASSAQGPASETQYF	TGTGCCAGCAGCGCACAGGGACCAGCTTCAGAGACCCAGTACTTC
TRBV30	TRBJ1-5	15	-	-	CAWSSDSLPNQPQHF	TGTGCCTGGAGTTCGGACAGTTTGCCCAATCAGCCCCAGCATTTT
TRBV9	TRBJ2-1	16	-	-	CASSVVDQISYNEQFF	TGTGCCAGCAGCGTAGTTGATCAGATATCCTACAATGAGCAGTTCTTC
TRBV27	TRBJ2-7	15	-	TRBD1	CASSRHTGQPYEQYF	TGTGCCAGCAGTCGGCATACGGGACAGCCCTACGAGCAGTACTTC
TRBV5-1	TRBJ2-1	17	-	TRBD2	CASSLLFGASGRGEQFF	TGCGCCAGCAGCTTGCTATTTGGCGCTAGCGGGAGAGGTGAGCAGTTCTTC
TRBV28	TRBJ2-7	13	few	-	CASSLYTDYEQYF	TGTGCCAGCAGTTTATACACAGACTACGAGCAGTACTTC
TRBV5-1	TRBJ1-6	14	-	-	CASSLAMANSPLHF	TGCGCCAGCAGCTTGGCCATGGCTAATTCACCCCTCCACTTT
TRBV4-2	TRBJ2-2	14	many	TRBD2	CASSHSGSTGELFF	TGTGCCAGCAGCCATAGCGGGAGCACCGGGGAGCTGTTTTTT
TRBV28	TRBJ1-4	10	-	-	CASRREKLFF	TGTGCCAGCAGGCGTGAAAAACTGTTTTTT
TRBV4-1	TRBJ2-1	17	-	TRBD1	CASSQTPTGGRYNEQFF	TGCGCCAGCAGCCAGACCCCGACAGGGGGTCGGTACAATGAGCAGTTCTTC
TRBV11-2	TRBJ1-2	16	-	TRBD1	CASSLGHRGANYGYTF	TGTGCCAGCAGCTTGGGGCACAGGGGGGCCAACTATGGCTACACCTTC
TRBV5-1	TRBJ2-5	13	-	TRBD1	CASRLDRVETQYF	TGCGCCAGCAGATTGGACAGGGTCGAGACCCAGTACTTC
TRBV4-3	TRBJ2-1	13	many	-	CASSQDFQNEQFF	TGCGCCAGCAGCCAAGATTTTCAGAATGAGCAGTTCTTC
TRBV10-3	TRBJ2-7	15	once	-	CAISEFSGLSYEQYF	TGTGCCATCAGTGAGTTTAGCGGCCTCTCCTACGAGCAGTACTTC
TRBV9	TRBJ2-3	17	-	TRBD2	CASNAGLAGGSADTQYF	TGTGCCAGCAACGCAGGACTAGCGGGGGGGAGTGCAGATACGCAGTATTTT
TRBV5-3	TRBJ2-7	17	-	-	CARSLGKNRPPVYEQYF	TGTGCCAGAAGCTTAGGAAAAAACAGACCGCCGGTCTACGAGCAGTACTTC
TRBV6-4	TRBJ1-6	15	few	TRBD1	CASKDRSSYNSPLHF	TGTGCCAGCAAGGACAGGAGCTCCTATAATTCACCCCTCCACTTT
TRBV7-2	TRBJ2-3	19	few	TRBD2	CASSLQSSSGRQGRDTQYF	TGTGCCAGCAGCTTACAATCCTCTAGCGGGAGGCAAGGGAGAGATACGCAGTATTTT
TRBV6-6	TRBJ1-2	16	few	TRBD1	CASSYSGGTVNYGYTF	TGTGCCAGCAGTTACTCAGGCGGGACAGTAAACTATGGCTACACCTTC
TRBV2	TRBJ1-1	14	-	-	CASLTRRGDTEAFF	TGTGCCAGCCTAACCCGCAGGGGAGACACTGAAGCTTTCTTT
TRBV9	TRBJ2-7	16	-	TRBD2	CASSVDLAGGRGEQYF	TGTGCCAGCAGCGTAGATCTAGCGGGGGGCCGAGGGGAGCAGTACTTC
TRBV2	TRBJ2-2	15	-	-	CASTPYSINTGELFF	TGTGCCAGCACGCCATACAGCATCAACACCGGGGAGCTGTTTTTT
TRBV15	TRBJ1-4	16	-	-	CATSRAASVTNEKLFF	TGTGCCACCAGCAGAGCCGCCAGCGTAACTAATGAAAAACTGTTTTTT
TRBV19	TRBJ2-6	13	-	-	CASKTSGANVLTF	TGTGCCAGTAAAACTTCTGGGGCCAACGTCCTGACTTTC
TRBV10-2	TRBJ2-1	12	-	-	CASSAQTGTQFF	TGCGCCAGCAGTGCCCAAACCGGTACGCAGTTCTTC
TRBV7-2	TRBJ1-1	13	-	-	CASSQEGQFEAFF	TGTGCCAGCAGCCAGGAGGGGCAGTTTGAAGCTTTCTTT
TRBV27	TRBJ1-6	13	-	TRBD1	CASQGAYNSPLHF	TGTGCCAGCCAGGGGGCCTATAATTCACCCCTCCACTTT
TRBV7-9	TRBJ2-3	17	few	TRBD2	CASSPGLAGERTDTQYF	TGTGCCAGCAGCCCGGGACTAGCGGGGGAGAGGACAGATACGCAGTATTTT
TRBV9	TRBJ2-5	15	-	TRBD2	CASSAPSGREETQYF	TGTGCCAGCAGCGCCCCTAGCGGGAGGGAAGAGACCCAGTACTTC
TRBV5-1	TRBJ1-1	14	-	-	CASSLGVMNTEAFF	TGCGCCAGCAGCCTAGGGGTTATGAACACTGAAGCTTTCTTT
TRBV6-2/TRBV6-3	TRBJ1-5	20	once	TRBD1	CASSYRTGQGAIGSNQPQHF	TGTGCCAGCAGTTACCGGACGGGACAGGGGGCTATAGGGAGCAATCAGCCCCAGCATTTT
TRBV28	TRBJ2-7	17	-	TRBD2	CASSLLTLAGFSYEQYF	TGTGCCAGCAGTCTCCTTACCCTAGCGGGTTTTTCCTACGAGCAGTACTTC
TRBV5-8	TRBJ1-5	14	-	TRBD1	CASSAGTGVQPQHF	TGTGCCAGCAGCGCAGGGACAGGGGTTCAGCCCCAGCATTTT
TRBV18	TRBJ1-1	15	-	TRBD1	CATLPGTGVATEAFF	TGTGCCACCCTACCGGGGACAGGGGTGGCCACTGAAGCTTTCTTT
TRBV3-1/TRBV3-2	TRBJ2-5	15	-	TRBD2	CASSLLRAGQETQYF	TGTGCCAGCAGCCTCCTAAGAGCGGGACAAGAGACCCAGTACTTC